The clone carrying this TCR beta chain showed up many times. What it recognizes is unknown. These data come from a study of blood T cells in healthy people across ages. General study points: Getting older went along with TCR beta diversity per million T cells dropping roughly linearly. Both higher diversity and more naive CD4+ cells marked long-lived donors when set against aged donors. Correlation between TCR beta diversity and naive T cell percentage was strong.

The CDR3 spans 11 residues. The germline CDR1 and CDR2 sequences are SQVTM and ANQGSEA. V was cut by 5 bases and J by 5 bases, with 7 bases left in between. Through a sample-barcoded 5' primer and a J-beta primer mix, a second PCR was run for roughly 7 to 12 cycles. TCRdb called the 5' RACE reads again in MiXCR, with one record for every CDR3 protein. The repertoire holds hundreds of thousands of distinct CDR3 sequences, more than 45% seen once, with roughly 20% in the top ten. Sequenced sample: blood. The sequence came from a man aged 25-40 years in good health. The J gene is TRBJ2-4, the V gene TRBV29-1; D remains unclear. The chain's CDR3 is CSVFRENIQYF. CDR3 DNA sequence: TGCAGCGTTTTCAGAGAAAACATTCAGTACTTC.